One and the same sample provided the 14 T cell receptor beta chains below, sequenced in a study of cytomegalovirus exposure and HLA in healthy donors. With 60 Vbeta and 13 Jbeta primers, the PCR was carried out. Measured with immunoSEQ multiplex PCR; TCRdb has only the in-frame clones, and not every one. The sample has about 140,000 clones, roughly 62% seen once; the top ten hold approximately 1.7%. The sample taken for sequencing was PBMCs. These receptors originate from a male donor in good health and CMV-seronegative.

DNA of the CDR3: TGTGCCAGCAGCCAAGGACAGGGGTGGCGAGGCTACACCTTC. Its protein is CASSQGQGWRGYTF. The rearrangement joins TRBV6-5 to TRBJ1-2; the match to TRBD1 covers 9 bases. CDR3 size: 14 residues. CDR1 MNHEY and CDR2 SVGAGI come from the germline V gene. The ends lost 6 bases at V and 8 bases at J; junction bases unmatched: 10.

V and J are TRBV10-2 and TRBJ1-6; possibly TRBD1 for D (6 bases). The CDR3 consists of 17 residues. Trimming pared 1 base from V and 4 bases from J, leaving 14 bases between. Per germline, CDR1 WSHSY and CDR2 SAAADI. CDR3 in DNA: TGCGCCAGCAGTGAGTACCAGGGGACATTGTATAATTCACCCCTCCACTTT. Encoded protein: CASSEYQGTLYNSPLHF.

The chain is built from TRBV28 and TRBJ1-5; no clear D gene. This CDR3 has 14 residues. The germline CDR1 and CDR2 sequences are MDHEN and SYDVKM. V shed 3 bases and J shed 3 bases, with 9 bases lying between them. The CDR3 protein is CASSLTQANQPQHF. The CDR3 DNA reads as TGTGCCAGCAGTTTGACCCAGGCCAATCAGCCCCAGCATTTT.

In its sample, this clone was seen once. The CDR3 protein is CASSIDGQAMEKLFF. CDR3 nucleotide sequence: TGTGCCAGTAGTATAGACGGCCAGGCCATGGAAAAACTGTTTTTT. This chain links TRBV19 with TRBJ1-4; the D is unclear. The CDR3 totals 15 residues. V was pared by 0 bases and J by 8 bases, with 13 bases between. Germline CDR1 is LNHDA and CDR2 is SQIVND (reference sequence).

The chain carries TRBV5-1 and TRBJ2-2; possible D gene TRBD1, 7 bases. The CDR3 sequence is 15 residues long. Deletions cut 7 bases from V and 5 bases from J, with 18 bases between. Germline CDR1 SGHRS, CDR2 YFSETQ. The CDR3 is CASRTQGGQTGELFF. The CDR3 DNA follows: TGCGCCAGCCGAACCCAGGGGGGACAAACCGGGGAGCTGTTTTTT. Drawing the rest from reference TRBV5-1 and TRBJ2-2, the complete variable domain is KAGVTQTPRYLIKTRGQQVTLSCSPISGHRSVSWYQQTPGQGLQFLFEYFSETQRNKGNFPGRFSGRQFSNSRSEMNVSTLELGDSALYLCASRTQGGQTGELFFGEGSRLTVL.

J is TRBJ2-7 and V is TRBV29-1, with D uncertain. This CDR3 is built from 12 residues. Germline V gene lookup returns CDR1 SQVTM and CDR2 ANQGSEA. Trimming shortened V by 7 bases and J by 4 bases, and 14 bases separated the two germline ends. The CDR3 nucleotides read TGCAGCGCCGGGTCGGTTCCTTACGAGCAGTACTTC. Protein: CSAGSVPYEQYF.

The chain uses TRBV29-1 and TRBJ1-4, with a possible D match to TRBD1 (6 bases). CDR3 length: 13 amino acids. Germline V gene data show CDR1 as SQVTM and CDR2 as ANQGSEA. With 7 bases removed from V and 0 bases from J, the gap between germline ends came to 9 bases. The CDR3: CSAGQTTNEKLFF. The CDR3 nucleotides are TGCAGCGCTGGACAGACAACTAATGAAAAACTGTTTTTT.

The rearrangement uses TRBV5-1 and TRBJ2-1; 12 bases are shared with TRBD2. Germline V gene lookup returns CDR1 SGHRS and CDR2 YFSETQ. V lost 0 bases to trimming and J lost 7 bases; unmatched junction nucleotides: 5. This CDR3 spans 16 amino acids. In DNA form, the CDR3 reads TGCGCCAGCAGCTTGGATCCTAGCGGGGGGGGGAATGAGCAGTTCTTC. Residues: CASSLDPSGGGNEQFF.

The chain employs TRBV7-7 and TRBJ2-5; D could derive from TRBD1 or TRBD2 (6 bases each). Germline V gene data show CDR1 as SSHAT and CDR2 as FNYEAQ (reference sequence). The CDR3 has 15 amino acids. The CDR3 DNA is TGTACTAGCAGCTTAGCAGGGGCCGGACAAGAGACCCAGTACTTC. Protein sequence: CTSSLAGAGQETQYF.

CDR3 DNA sequence: TGTGCCAGCAGTTACTCTCGTAATCAGCCCCAGCATTTT. Its translation: CASSYSRNQPQHF. The chain recombines TRBV6-5 with TRBJ1-5; D is ambiguous. The germline V gene has CDR1 MNHEY and CDR2 SVGAGI. The V and J ends lost 0 bases and 4 bases respectively, with 4 bases between them. The CDR3 loop spans 13 amino acids.

This clone was seen only a few times. The chain is built from TRBV28 and TRBJ2-5, with D perhaps matching TRBD2 (6 bases). V was clipped by 1 base and J by 4 bases, with 16 bases between them. Germline values: CDR1 MDHEN, CDR2 SYDVKM. This CDR3 is 16 amino acids long. CDR3 sequence reads: CASSLSPGTLRETQYF. In nucleotides, the CDR3 is TGTGCCAGCAGTTTATCGCCCGGGACTTTACGAGAGACCCAGTACTTC.

This clone was observed a single time. V and J are TRBV5-8 and TRBJ2-7; D is ambiguous. V shed 2 bases and J shed 0 bases, with 6 bases lying between them. Germline-derived CDR1 and CDR2 are SGHTS and YDEGEE. CDR3 length equals 13 residues. Written as DNA, the CDR3 is TGTGCCAGCAGCTTACGGTACTCCTACGAGCAGTACTTC. Its protein is CASSLRYSYEQYF.

The chain links TRBV7-8 to TRBJ1-1, with unresolved D. This CDR3 is 15 amino acids long. CDR1 and CDR2 from the germline V gene are SGHVS and FQNEAQ. Trimming cost V 1 base and J 0 bases, with 9 bases left between them. The CDR3 region is CASSLELNLNTEAFF. As DNA, the CDR3 is TGTGCCAGCAGCTTAGAACTGAACTTGAACACTGAAGCTTTCTTT.

V usage is TRBV19 and J usage is TRBJ1-2, with D maybe TRBD1 (6 bases). Trimming took 5 bases from V and 0 from J, leaving 13 bases between them. From germline, CDR1 is LNHDA and CDR2 SQIVND (reference sequence). The CDR3 runs 15 residues. The DNA for the CDR3 is TGTGCCAGTAGTGCTGGACAGAGACCTAACTATGGCTACACCTTC. Its translation: CASSAGQRPNYGYTF. The whole variable domain, remainder taken from reference TRBV19 and TRBJ1-2, is DGGITQSPKYLFRKEGQNVTLSCEQNLNHDAMYWYRQDPGQGLRLIYYSQIVNDFQKGDIAEGYSVSREKKESFPLTVTSAQKNPTAFYLCASSAGQRPNYGYTFGSGTRLTVV.